Listed below are T cell receptor beta chains from one sample, sequenced in a study of tumor-infiltrating lymphocytes in glioblastoma multiforme. TCRdb recomputed calls from the multiplex PCR reads with MiXCR, one row per CDR3 protein. This sample has about 18,000 distinct CDR3 sequences; just under 70% occur once, and the top ten carry 15% to 20%. The specimen was peripheral blood. These receptors were obtained from a male donor with glioblastoma. CDR3s include the opening cysteine and the closing phenylalanine or tryptophan. A D gene is named only where the DNA matches it firmly. Clone size is stated in some rows and not others, as once, few, many or a class when expanded.

V gene	J gene	D gene	clone size	CDR3 DNA	CDR3 protein
TRBV29-1	TRBJ2-7	TRBD2	-	TGCAGCGTTGTTGTAGCGGGACCCTATGAGCAGTACTTC	CSVVVAGPYEQYF
TRBV7-2	TRBJ2-1	TRBD2	-	TGTGCCAGCAGCACCCGGGAGGCTAGGACCCACAATGAGCAGTTCTTC	CASSTREARTHNEQFF
TRBV18	TRBJ1-5	-	-	TGTGCCAGCTCTCAGGGTGGAGGCAATCATCCCCAGCATTTT	CASSQGGGNHPQHF
TRBV29-1	TRBJ2-1	-	-	TGCAGCGTTGATAGGCTCCGAATACACAATGAGCAGTTCTTC	CSVDRLRIHNEQFF
TRBV6-5	TRBJ1-6	-	few	TGTGCCAGCGCCGTTACACAGGGACGGAATTCACCCCTCCACTTT	CASAVTQGRNSPLHF
TRBV12-3/TRBV12-4	TRBJ2-2	TRBD1	-	TGTGCCAGCAGTTTCGACAGGGGGCTGATCGGGCAGCTGTTTTTT	CASSFDRGLIGQLFF
TRBV29-1	TRBJ1-2	TRBD1	many	TGCAGCGTGGGACAGGGGGAAATCTATGGCTACACCTTC	CSVGQGEIYGYTF
TRBV11-2	TRBJ2-5	TRBD2	once	TGTGCCAGCAGCTGGGAATTACTAGCGGGGCGGGAGACCCAGAACTTC	CASSWELLAGRETQNF
TRBV11-2	TRBJ2-4	TRBD2	-	TGTGCCAGCAGGTCTAAAGGGACTAGCGAGCTCTTC	CASRSKGTSELF
TRBV5-4	TRBJ2-3	TRBD1	-	TGTGCCAGCAGCCCGTTGGGACAGGGGGACACAGATGCGCAGTATTTT	CASSPLGQGDTDAQYF
TRBV28	TRBJ2-5	-	many	TGTGCCAGCAGTTTCAGGACCACAGGGTTAGGGGAGACCCAGTACTTC	CASSFRTTGLGETQYF
TRBV6-1	TRBJ2-1	TRBD2	many	TGTGCCAGCAGAAGCGGGGACTCCTACAATGAGCAGTTCTTC	CASRSGDSYNEQFF
TRBV29-1	TRBJ2-1	-	-	TGCAGCGCCAGCCAGTGGGAGCCCTGCAATGAGCAGTTCTTC	CSASQWEPCNEQFF
TRBV5-4	TRBJ2-5	-	-	TGTGCCAGCAGCCTCGATTCACAGACCCAGTACTTC	CASSLDSQTQYF
TRBV29-1	TRBJ1-1	-	-	TGCAGCGTTGAGAAGGACAGAGCTGAAGCTTTCTTT	CSVEKDRAEAFF
TRBV11-2	TRBJ1-1	-	-	TGTGCCAGCAGCTTACCGGTGATGAGTACTGGAGCTTTCTTT	CASSLPVMSTGAFF
TRBV4-1	TRBJ2-1	TRBD2	-	TGCGCCAGCAGCTTTGGAACTAGCGGGGCTTCGAGTGAGCAGTTCTTT	CASSFGTSGASSEQFF
TRBV29-1	TRBJ2-7	-	-	TGCGGCGTTGTCTCCACCCTTTACGAACAGTACTTC	CGVVSTLYEQYF
TRBV11-2	TRBJ2-7	TRBD2	-	TGTGCCAGCAGCCCTGTAGCGGGAGGCTCCTACGAGCAGTACTTC	CASSPVAGGSYEQYF